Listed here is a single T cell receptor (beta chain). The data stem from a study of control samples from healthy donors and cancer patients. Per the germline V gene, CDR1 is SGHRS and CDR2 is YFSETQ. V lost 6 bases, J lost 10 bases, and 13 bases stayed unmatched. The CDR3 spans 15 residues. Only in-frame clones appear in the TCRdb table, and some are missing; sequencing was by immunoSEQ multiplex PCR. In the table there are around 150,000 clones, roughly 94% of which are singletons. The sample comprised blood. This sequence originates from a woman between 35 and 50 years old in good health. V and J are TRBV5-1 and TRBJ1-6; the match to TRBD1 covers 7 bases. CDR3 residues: CASTVFPDRDSPLHF. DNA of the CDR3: TGCGCCAGCACCGTTTTCCCAGACAGGGACTCACCCCTCCACTTT.